The 19 T cell receptor beta chains listed next were all sequenced from one sample in a study of blood T cells in healthy people across ages. A sample-barcoded 5' primer and a J-beta primer mix were used in a second PCR of about 6 to 12 cycles. MiXCR was run by TCRdb on the 5' RACE reads, yielding one entry per CDR3 protein. The sample yields 1.8 million or so distinct CDR3 sequences, roughly 43% seen once. The material sequenced was blood. The receptors originated from a human donor in good health.

The CDR3 here is CSARIGNTIYF. The CDR3 nucleotides are TGCAGTGCTAGAATTGGAAACACCATATATTTT. V usage is TRBV20-1 and J usage is TRBJ1-3; D unresolved. In germline, CDR1 is DFQATT, CDR2 SNEGSKA (reference sequence). Trimming took 2 bases from V and 3 from J, leaving 2 bases between them. The CDR3 spans 11 residues.

V gene TRBV30 combines with J gene TRBJ2-4; D might be TRBD1 or TRBD2, each matching 6 bases. The DNA end favors TRBJ2-7, so the J call may be wrong. Germline CDR1 is GTSNPN and CDR2 is SVGIG (reference sequence). The CDR3 runs 12 residues. The CDR3 spells CAWGGGSYEQYF. The CDR3 DNA is TGTGCCTGGGGAGGGGGGTCCTACGAGCAGTACTTC.

The rearrangement uses TRBV4-1 and TRBJ2-2, with no clear D. This CDR3 region has 15 residues. The germline gives CDR1 MGHRA, CDR2 YSYEKL. V shed 1 base and J shed 0 bases, with 6 bases lying between them. In nucleotides, the CDR3 is TGCGCCAGCAGCCAAGTTGGTTCGAACACCGGGGAGCTGTTTTTT. It specifies CASSQVGSNTGELFF.

This clonotype appeared a few times. The CDR3 loop reads CSVANEYGYTF. DNA of the CDR3: TGCAGCGTTGCAAATGAGTATGGCTACACCTTC. The chain links TRBV29-1 to TRBJ1-2; the D is unclear. Germline V lookup: CDR1 SQVTM, CDR2 ANQGSEA. CDR3 length: 11 residues. V dropped 4 bases and J dropped 5 bases, with 8 bases sitting between them.

This rearrangement joins TRBV6-6 to TRBJ2-4, with D unclear. The CDR3 has 15 residues. V was cut by 6 bases and J by 0 bases, with 12 bases left in between. Germline V lookup: CDR1 MNHNY, CDR2 SVGAGI (reference sequence). CDR3 loop: CASSHGGRAKNIQYF. The DNA for the CDR3 is TGTGCCAGCAGCCACGGCGGTAGAGCCAAAAACATTCAGTACTTC.

Comment on this clonotype: The junction departs from the called germline gene at one end, perhaps through a read error. The chain links TRBV7-9 to TRBJ2-1, with 8 bases identical to TRBD2. CDR1 and CDR2 (germline): SEHNR, FQNEAQ (reference sequence). CDR3 length equals 14 residues. This CDR3 reads CASILAGLYNEQFF. Written as DNA, the CDR3 is TGTGCCAGCATCTTAGCGGGGTTGTACAATGAGCAGTTCTTC.

The gene calls are TRBV5-1 and TRBJ2-1; D assignment may be TRBD1 or TRBD2 (7 bases each). This CDR3 region has 15 residues. Per the germline V gene, CDR1 is SGHRS and CDR2 is YFSETQ. V was clipped by 0 bases and J by 8 bases, with 15 bases between them. The CDR3 bases are TGCGCCAGCAGCTTGGCCCTCAGGGGGGGCGATGAGCAGTTCTTC. It is translated as CASSLALRGGDEQFF.

The chain carries TRBV30 and TRBJ1-4; D gene ambiguous. CDR1 and CDR2 (germline): GTSNPN, SVGIG (reference sequence). The CDR3 is made up of 14 amino acids. The V end was cut by 0 bases, the J end by 1 base, with 6 bases between. Written as DNA, the CDR3 is TGTGCCTGGAGTGTAGGTGGAACTAATGAAAAACTGTTTTTT. It specifies CAWSVGGTNEKLFF.

On this clonotype itself: One junction end disagrees with the germline gene, perhaps due to a read error. This chain connects TRBV5-1 to TRBJ1-1, with 7 bases lining up with TRBD1. The CDR3 sequence is 13 residues long. Looked up from germline, CDR1 is SGHRS and CDR2 is YFSETQ. CDR3: CASSKDRATDAFF. The CDR3 DNA reads as TGCGCCAGCAGCAAAGACAGGGCCACTGATGCTTTCTTT.

In its sample, this clonotype was seen a few times. V gene TRBV4-3 combines with J gene TRBJ2-7, with D tentatively TRBD1 (6 bases). Trimming pared 6 bases from V and 0 bases from J, leaving 15 bases between. The CDR3 loop spans 15 amino acids. Germline V gives CDR1 LGHNA, CDR2 YSLEER. The CDR3 spells CASSQTTGFSYEQYF. CDR3 coding DNA: TGCGCCAGCAGTCAGACGACAGGCTTCTCCTACGAGCAGTACTTC.

This clonotype was detected a few times. This chain connects TRBV24-1 to TRBJ2-5; unclear D gene. This CDR3 has 14 residues. V lost 5 bases and J lost 4, with 13 bases in between. Germline V CDR1 and CDR2: KGHDR, SFDVKD. The CDR3 region is CATSVVGAGETQYF. The CDR3 bases are TGTGCCACCAGTGTCGTGGGTGCCGGAGAGACCCAGTACTTC.

This clonotype was picked up a small number of times. This chain joins TRBV29-1 and TRBJ1-5; no clear D gene. The CDR3 loop spans 12 amino acids. From germline, CDR1 is SQVTM and CDR2 ANQGSEA. V was shortened by 4 bases and J by 3 bases, with 7 bases between the two germline ends. The chain's CDR3 is CSVGQANQPQHF. DNA of the CDR3: TGCAGCGTTGGGCAGGCCAATCAGCCCCAGCATTTT.

This clonotype turned up a few times. The chain links TRBV6-2 or TRBV6-3 to TRBJ2-1; D possibly corresponds to TRBD2 (5 bases). Per germline, CDR1 MNHEY and CDR2 SVGEGT. The V end was cut by 7 bases, the J end by 6 bases, with 10 bases between. The CDR3 runs to 12 residues. The CDR3 DNA sequence: TGTGCCAGCACTTTCCGGGGCAATGAGCAGTTCTTC. Its translation is CASTFRGNEQFF.

The V and J genes are TRBV4-2 and TRBJ1-2; D ambiguous. The CDR3 has 15 residues. V lost 0 bases, J lost 6 bases, and 14 bases lay in between. Germline CDR1 LGHNA, CDR2 YNFKEQ. CDR3 region: CASSQDLGVRDGYTF. CDR3 nucleotides: TGTGCCAGCAGCCAAGATTTGGGAGTGCGCGATGGCTACACCTTC.

This chain links TRBV7-8 with TRBJ1-5, with D maybe TRBD1 (5 bases). Germline V gene sequence: CDR1 SGHVS, CDR2 FQNEAQ. V lost 2 bases and J lost 5, with 19 bases in between. CDR3 size: 17 residues. The CDR3 loop reads CASSLSGSILADQPQHF. The CDR3 DNA follows: TGTGCCAGCAGCTTATCAGGGAGTATTTTGGCGGATCAGCCCCAGCATTTT.

The chain uses TRBV20-1 and TRBJ1-2; tentatively, D is TRBD1 (5 bases). V was clipped by 5 bases and J by 2 bases, with 12 bases between them. CDR3 length: 13 residues. CDR1 DFQATT and CDR2 SNEGSKA come from the germline V gene (reference sequence). The CDR3: CSAGGAGNYGYTF. The CDR3 coding sequence is TGCAGTGCTGGGGGAGCAGGGAACTATGGCTACACCTTC.

V and J are TRBV28 and TRBJ2-7; either TRBD1 or TRBD2 may fit D (6 bases each). Trimming removed 7 bases from V and 6 bases from J, with 19 bases in between. Per germline, CDR1 MDHEN and CDR2 SYDVKM. The CDR3 is 14 residues long. The CDR3 DNA reads as TGTGCCAGCATAACGGGGAATGGGGGGCGCGAGCAGTACTTC. This gives the protein CASITGNGGREQYF. Complete variable domain (other parts from reference TRBV28 and TRBJ2-7): DVKVTQSSRYLVKRTGEKVFLECVQDMDHENMFWYRQDPGLGLRLIYFSYDVKMKEKGDIPEGYSVSREKKERFSLILESASTNQTSMYLCASITGNGGREQYFGPGTRLTVT.

Concerning this clonotype: A much larger clone lies one base from this, so it may be a read error. This rearrangement joins TRBV7-2 to TRBJ2-1; possible D gene TRBD1, 5 bases. Germline V gene data show CDR1 as SGHTA and CDR2 as FQGNSA. This CDR3 has 15 residues. Trimming shortened V by 8 bases and J by 0 bases, and 14 bases separated the two germline ends. The CDR3 here is CASGPDRASYNEQFF. CDR3 nucleotide sequence: TGTGCCAGCGGCCCCGACAGAGCCTCCTACAATGAGCAGTTCTTC.

This clonotype was observed many times. The gene calls are TRBV20-1 and TRBJ2-7, with D unclear. Trimming took 5 bases from V and 3 from J, leaving 29 bases between them. CDR3 size: 18 residues. From germline, CDR1 is DFQATT and CDR2 SNEGSKA (reference sequence). Here the CDR3 DNA reads TGCAGTGCTTTTCAGTGGGGTTCCAGCACCAAACTCAACTACGAGCAGTACTTC. It translates to CSAFQWGSSTKLNYEQYF.